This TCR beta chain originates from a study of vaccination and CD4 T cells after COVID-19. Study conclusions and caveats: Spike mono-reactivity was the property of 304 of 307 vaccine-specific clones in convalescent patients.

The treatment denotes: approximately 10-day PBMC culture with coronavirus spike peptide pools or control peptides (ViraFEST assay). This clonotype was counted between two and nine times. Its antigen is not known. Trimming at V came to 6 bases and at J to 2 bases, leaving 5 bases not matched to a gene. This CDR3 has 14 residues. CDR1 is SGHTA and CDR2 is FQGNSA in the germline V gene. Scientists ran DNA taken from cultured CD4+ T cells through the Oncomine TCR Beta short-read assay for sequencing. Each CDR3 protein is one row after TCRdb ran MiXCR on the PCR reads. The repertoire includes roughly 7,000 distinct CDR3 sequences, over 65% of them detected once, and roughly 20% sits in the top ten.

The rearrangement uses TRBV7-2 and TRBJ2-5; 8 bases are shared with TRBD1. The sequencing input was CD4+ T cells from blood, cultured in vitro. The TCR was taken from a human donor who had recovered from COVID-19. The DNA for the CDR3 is TGTGCCAGCAGTCAACAGGGGGGTCAAGAGACCCAGTACTTC. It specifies CASSQQGGQETQYF.